This T cell receptor beta chain emerged from a study of T cell responses to AZD1222 COVID-19 vaccine. The germline V gene has CDR1 ENHRY and CDR2 SYGVKD. The CDR3 has 15 amino acids. V lost 6 bases to trimming and J lost 5 bases, with 20 bases between them. Comment on this clone: What it binds is not known.

The repertoire was sequenced with immunoSEQ multiplex PCR; TCRdb's copy has only in-frame clones and lacks some. The table lists approximately 200,000 clones, more than 85% of them singletons. Findings of the study overall: Spike was spanned by vaccine-associated CD4 TCRs, with dominance at 160-218 and 743-854. Spike-specific TCR breadth and depth grew following two AZD1222 doses.

Both about-4-week and about-12-week second-dose recipients were combined. V and J are TRBV10-3 and TRBJ2-7, with D uncertain. The clonotype comes from an adult who received the AZD1222 COVID-19 vaccine. The input for sequencing was peripheral blood, taken 28 days after the second AZD1222 dose. CDR3 in DNA: TGTGCCATCAGCCCTACCGGCCCTACCCTAAACGAGCAGTACTTC. Translating gives CAISPTGPTLNEQYF.